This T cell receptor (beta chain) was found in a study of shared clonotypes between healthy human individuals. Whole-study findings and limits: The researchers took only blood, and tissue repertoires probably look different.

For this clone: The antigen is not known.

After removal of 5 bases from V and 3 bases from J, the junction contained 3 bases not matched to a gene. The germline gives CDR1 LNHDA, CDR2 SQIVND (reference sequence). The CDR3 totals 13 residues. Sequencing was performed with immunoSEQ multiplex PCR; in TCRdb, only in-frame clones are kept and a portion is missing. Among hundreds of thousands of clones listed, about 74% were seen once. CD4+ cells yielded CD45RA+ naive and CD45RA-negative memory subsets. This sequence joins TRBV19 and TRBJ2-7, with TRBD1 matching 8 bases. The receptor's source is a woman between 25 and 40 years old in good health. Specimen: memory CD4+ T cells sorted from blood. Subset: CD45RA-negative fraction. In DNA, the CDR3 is TGTGCCAGTAGTCGGACAGGGAACTACGAGCAGTACTTC. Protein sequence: CASSRTGNYEQYF.